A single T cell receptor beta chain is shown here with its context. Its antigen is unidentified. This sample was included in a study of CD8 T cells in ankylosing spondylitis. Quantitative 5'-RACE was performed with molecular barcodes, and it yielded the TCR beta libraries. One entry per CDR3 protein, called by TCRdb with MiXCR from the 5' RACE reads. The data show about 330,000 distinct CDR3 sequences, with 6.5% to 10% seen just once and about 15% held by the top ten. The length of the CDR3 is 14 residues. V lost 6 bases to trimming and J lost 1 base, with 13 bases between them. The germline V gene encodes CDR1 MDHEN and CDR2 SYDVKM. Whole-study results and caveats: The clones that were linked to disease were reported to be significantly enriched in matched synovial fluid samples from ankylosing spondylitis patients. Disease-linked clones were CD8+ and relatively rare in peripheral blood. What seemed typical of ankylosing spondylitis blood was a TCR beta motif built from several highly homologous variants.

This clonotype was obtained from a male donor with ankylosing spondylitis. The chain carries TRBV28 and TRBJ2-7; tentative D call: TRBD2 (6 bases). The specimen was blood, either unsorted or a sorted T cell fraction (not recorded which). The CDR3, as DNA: TGTGCCAGCAGCCCCGTAGCGGAGTCCTACGAGCAGTACTTC. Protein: CASSPVAESYEQYF. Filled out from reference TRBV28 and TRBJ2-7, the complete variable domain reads DVKVTQSSRYLVKRTGEKVFLECVQDMDHENMFWYRQDPGLGLRLIYFSYDVKMKEKGDIPEGYSVSREKKERFSLILESASTNQTSMYLCASSPVAESYEQYFGPGTRLTVT.